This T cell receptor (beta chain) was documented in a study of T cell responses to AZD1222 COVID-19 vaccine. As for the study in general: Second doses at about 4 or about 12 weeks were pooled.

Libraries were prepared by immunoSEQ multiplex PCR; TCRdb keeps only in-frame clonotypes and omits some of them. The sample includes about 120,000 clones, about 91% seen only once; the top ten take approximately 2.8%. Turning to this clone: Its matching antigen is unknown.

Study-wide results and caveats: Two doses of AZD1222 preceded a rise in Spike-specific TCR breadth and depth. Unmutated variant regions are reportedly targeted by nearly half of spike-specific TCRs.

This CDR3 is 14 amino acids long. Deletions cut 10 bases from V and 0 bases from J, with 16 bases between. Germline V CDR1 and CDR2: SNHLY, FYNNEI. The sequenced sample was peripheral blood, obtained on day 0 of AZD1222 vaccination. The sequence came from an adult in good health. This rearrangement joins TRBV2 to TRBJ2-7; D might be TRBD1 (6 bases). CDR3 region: CATLAGAYSYEQYF. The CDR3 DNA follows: TGTGCCACTCTCGCAGGGGCTTACTCCTACGAGCAGTACTTC. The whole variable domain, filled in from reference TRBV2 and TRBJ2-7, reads EPEVTQTPSHQVTQMGQEVILRCVPISNHLYFYWYRQILGQKVEFLVSFYNNEISEKSEIFDDQFSVERPDGSNFTLKIRSTKLEDSAMYFCATLAGAYSYEQYFGPGTRLTVT.